The next 26 T cell receptor beta chains were all read from a single sample in a study of CD8+CD57+ T cells in acquired aplastic anemia. The authors sequenced patients whose flow cytometry had shown CD8+CD57+ cell expansion. Genomic DNA provided the template from which TCR beta VDJ and CDR3 profiles were obtained. TCRdb re-derived calls from the reads in MiXCR, one entry per CDR3 protein. The table lists over 150,000 distinct CDR3 sequences, roughly 65% of them singletons. Sequencing was performed on sorted CD4+, CD8+, or CD8+CD57+ T cells (not recorded which) from PBMCs. The receptors were gathered from a human donor with aplastic anemia.

This clonotype was picked up a small number of times. The chain uses TRBV7-9 and TRBJ1-1, with D hard to call. The CDR3 loop spans 11 amino acids. Germline V lookup: CDR1 SEHNR, CDR2 FQNEAQ (reference sequence). V lost 2 bases, J lost 8 bases, and 6 bases lay in between. The CDR3 sequence: CASSLRGEAFF. The CDR3 DNA reads TGTGCCAGCAGCTTACGAGGGGAAGCTTTCTTT. Full variable domain (remainder filled in from reference TRBV7-9 and TRBJ1-1): DTGVSQNPRHKITKRGQNVTFRCDPISEHNRLYWYRQTLGQGPEFLTYFQNEAQLEKSRLLSDRFSAERPKGSFSTLEIQRTEQGDSAMYLCASSLRGEAFFGQGTRLTVV.

The chain employs TRBV20-1 and TRBJ1-2, with D maybe TRBD1 (5 bases). CDR3 size: 13 residues. V was trimmed by 1 base and J by 6 bases, leaving 12 bases between them. Per germline, CDR1 DFQATT and CDR2 SNEGSKA (reference sequence). CDR3 region: CSARVGDRDGYTF. In nucleotides, the CDR3 is TGCAGTGCTAGAGTGGGGGATCGCGATGGCTACACCTTC.

This clonotype was counted ten times or more. The chain links TRBV4-1 to TRBJ2-7, with D perhaps TRBD1 or TRBD2 (6 bases each). The CDR3 runs to 15 residues. V lost 1 base, J lost 4 bases, and 14 bases lay in between. CDR1 MGHRA and CDR2 YSYEKL come from the germline V gene. The CDR3 sequence: CASSQGWGAHYEQYF. The CDR3 coding sequence is TGCGCCAGCAGCCAAGGCTGGGGGGCGCATTACGAGCAGTACTTC.

The V gene is TRBV29-1, the J gene TRBJ1-1; unclear D gene. Germline assignment: CDR1 SQVTM and CDR2 ANQGSEA. There are 16 residues in the CDR3. Trimming took 6 bases from V and 3 from J, leaving 23 bases between them. The CDR3 protein is CSVELPPLGRDTEAFF. In nucleotides, the CDR3 is TGCAGCGTCGAACTCCCCCCGCTGGGTAGGGACACTGAAGCTTTCTTT.

Many counts were recorded for this clonotype. The chain combines TRBV20-1 with TRBJ1-1; D is undetermined. The CDR3 covers 12 residues. Trimming stripped 3 bases from V and 1 base from J, with 6 bases between. From germline, CDR1 is DFQATT and CDR2 SNEGSKA (reference sequence). The CDR3 bases are TGCAGTGCTAGCGGCAGGAACACTGAAGCTTTCTTT. Protein: CSASGRNTEAFF.

A few counts support this clonotype. The chain links TRBV7-9 to TRBJ2-3; D not resolved. The CDR3 is 15 amino acids. The germline V and J ends were trimmed by 2 bases and 1 base, with 10 bases remaining between them. Per germline, CDR1 SEHNR and CDR2 FQNEAQ (reference sequence). CDR3 in amino acids: CASSLSTWGTDTQYF. The CDR3 region has the DNA TGTGCCAGCAGCTTATCGACCTGGGGCACAGATACGCAGTATTTT.

The V gene is TRBV6-5, the J gene TRBJ2-1; 7 nucleotides match TRBD2. Trimming cost V 2 bases and J 6 bases; bases outside gene matches: 7. The CDR3 covers 15 residues. CDR1 and CDR2 from the germline V gene are MNHEY and SVGAGI. The CDR3 loop is CASSYRAGVVNEQFF. CDR3 nucleotides: TGTGCCAGCAGTTACCGGGCGGGAGTTGTCAATGAGCAGTTCTTC.

This clonotype was detected ten times or more. The J gene is TRBJ1-5, the V gene TRBV4-1, with TRBD1 identical over 8 bases. The germline CDR1 and CDR2 sequences are MGHRA and YSYEKL. CDR3 size: 15 residues. Germline trimming cut 5 bases from V and 3 bases from J; bases unmatched to any gene: 6. The CDR3 DNA is TGCGCCAGCAGCGACCGGACAGGGCCCAATCAGCCCCAGCATTTT. Its translation: CASSDRTGPNQPQHF.

This clonotype was seen only a few times. The chain combines TRBV6-6 with TRBJ2-3; D unresolved. Germline CDR1 reads MNHNY; CDR2 reads SVGAGI (reference sequence). The CDR3 covers 13 residues. Deletions cut 5 bases from V and 2 bases from J, with 8 bases between. CDR3 protein: CASSTAVTDTQYF. CDR3 DNA: TGTGCCAGCAGTACAGCTGTCACAGATACGCAGTATTTT.

This clonotype was found a few times. One end of the junction does not line up with germline, which may come from a read error. The chain uses TRBV4-1 and TRBJ1-2, with D unresolved. Germline V gene sequence: CDR1 MGHRA, CDR2 YSYEKL. This CDR3 is 14 amino acids long. The DNA of the CDR3 is TGCGCCGGCAGCCAAACCCGGGAGGACTATGGCTACACCTTC. Encoded protein: CAGSQTREDYGYTF.

Only a few counts were recorded for this clonotype. The chain uses TRBV9 and TRBJ2-5, with D unresolved. The CDR3 consists of 15 residues. Per germline, CDR1 SGDLS and CDR2 YYNGEE. Trimming took 0 bases from V and 5 from J, leaving 14 bases between them. CDR3 bases: TGTGCCAGCAGCGTAGAGTTGGGCGTTCGCGAGACCCAGTACTTC. It codes for CASSVELGVRETQYF. The variable domain in full, with the rest retrieved from reference TRBV9 and TRBJ2-5, is DSGVTQTPKHLITATGQRVTLRCSPRSGDLSVYWYQQSLDQGLQFLIQYYNGEERAKGNILERFSAQQFPDLHSELNLSSLELGDSALYFCASSVELGVRETQYFGPGTRLLVL.

The rearrangement uses TRBV7-2 and TRBJ2-3; either TRBD1 or TRBD2 may fit D (5 bases each). With 3 bases removed from V and 0 bases from J, the gap between germline ends came to 10 bases. The germline V gene has CDR1 SGHTA and CDR2 FQGNSA. The CDR3 covers 15 residues. CDR3 amino acids: CASSLGDSSTDTQYF. CDR3 DNA: TGTGCCAGCAGCTTGGGGGATTCTAGCACAGATACGCAGTATTTT.

The chain couples TRBV5-1 to TRBJ2-3, with TRBD2 as a possible D gene (6 bases). CDR1 is SGHRS, CDR2 YFSETQ, per germline. The CDR3 consists of 11 residues. V shed 7 bases and J shed 6 bases, with 9 bases lying between them. The CDR3 spells CASGLADTQYF. DNA of the CDR3: TGCGCCAGCGGGCTAGCGGATACGCAGTATTTT.

The sample holds many counts of this clonotype. The gene calls are TRBV12-3 or TRBV12-4 and TRBJ2-7, with D maybe TRBD2 (6 bases). V lost 3 bases, J lost 1 base, and 16 bases lay in between. This CDR3 contains 16 residues. The CDR3 spells CASSLPRRGGSYEQYF. The CDR3 DNA reads as TGTGCCAGCAGTTTGCCGAGGAGGGGCGGGTCCTACGAGCAGTACTTC.

The chain recombines TRBV19 with TRBJ2-1; TRBD2 matches at 8 bases. Germline CDR1 is LNHDA and CDR2 is SQIVND (reference sequence). The CDR3 extends over 14 amino acids. The V and J ends lost 3 bases and 2 bases, in that order; junction bases with no gene match: 0. The CDR3 is CASSISGAYNEQFF. The DNA of the CDR3 is TGTGCCAGTAGTATTAGCGGGGCCTACAATGAGCAGTTCTTC.

CDR3 coding DNA: TGTGCCAGCAGCTTGAACTTGGCGAGTGTCTCTGGAAACACCATATATTTT. Protein: CASSLNLASVSGNTIYF. This chain joins TRBV5-5 and TRBJ1-3, with D uncertain. The V gene lost 1 base and the J gene lost 0 bases, with 14 bases spanning the gap. The CDR3 loop spans 17 amino acids. The germline V gene has CDR1 SGHKS and CDR2 YYEKEE (reference sequence).

CDR3 loop: CASSLPGGRNTEAFF. The CDR3 region has the DNA TGCGCCAGCAGCTTGCCGGGGGGGCGGAACACTGAAGCTTTCTTT. The chain recombines TRBV5-1 with TRBJ1-1, with D perhaps matching TRBD1 (6 bases). This CDR3 has 15 amino acids. Trimming cost V 1 base and J 1 base, with 11 bases left between them. Germline lookup yields CDR1 SGHRS and CDR2 YFSETQ. The full variable domain, completed using reference TRBV5-1 and TRBJ1-1, is KAGVTQTPRYLIKTRGQQVTLSCSPISGHRSVSWYQQTPGQGLQFLFEYFSETQRNKGNFPGRFSGRQFSNSRSEMNVSTLELGDSALYLCASSLPGGRNTEAFFGQGTRLTVV.

The CDR3 DNA reads as TGTGCCAGCAGCACCGGGACAGGGGACAACATTCAGTACTTC. This sequence encodes CASSTGTGDNIQYF. The chain recombines TRBV7-2 with TRBJ2-4; TRBD1 agrees at 10 bases. This CDR3 is built from 14 residues. Germline loops: CDR1 SGHTA, CDR2 FQGNSA. Germline trimming cut 5 bases from V and 7 bases from J; bases unmatched to any gene: 5. Complete variable domain (other parts from reference TRBV7-2 and TRBJ2-4): GAGVSQSPSNKVTEKGKDVELRCDPISGHTALYWYRQSLGQGLEFLIYFQGNSAPDKSGLPSDRFSAERTGGSVSTLTIQRTQQEDSAVYLCASSTGTGDNIQYFGAGTRLSVL.

In this sample, this clonotype turned up once. The V call is TRBV5-6, the J call TRBJ2-1, with 8 positions matching TRBD1. The CDR3 length is 15 residues. Germline V gene data show CDR1 as SGHDT and CDR2 as YYEEEE. The junction had 10 bases not matched to a gene; V was cut back by 6 bases and J by 5 bases. CDR3: CASKFRTGLNNEQFF. Here the CDR3 DNA reads TGTGCCAGCAAATTCAGGACAGGGCTGAACAATGAGCAGTTCTTC.

V and J are TRBV29-1 and TRBJ2-1; D possibly corresponds to TRBD2 (6 bases). The ends were cut back, 1 base at V and 0 bases at J, with 10 bases in the middle. The CDR3 covers 15 residues. Germline CDR1 is SQVTM and CDR2 is ANQGSEA. The CDR3 DNA sequence: TGCAGCGTTGAAGGAACTAGCCTCTCCTACAATGAGCAGTTCTTC. This encodes CSVEGTSLSYNEQFF.

V usage is TRBV25-1 and J usage is TRBJ2-3, with no clear D. This CDR3 is 13 amino acids long. In germline, CDR1 is MGHDK, CDR2 SYGVNS. V shed 7 bases and J shed 4 bases, with 12 bases lying between them. CDR3 region: CASNEGYADTQYF. CDR3 nucleotide sequence: TGTGCCAGCAACGAAGGCTATGCAGATACGCAGTATTTT.

The rearrangement links TRBV10-2 to TRBJ2-7, with TRBD1 matching 9 bases. The germline V gene has CDR1 WSHSY and CDR2 SAAADI. This CDR3 is built from 14 residues. V lost 7 bases to trimming and J lost 6 bases; unmatched junction nucleotides: 10. CDR3 sequence reads: CASTVRQGGSEQYF. CDR3 nucleotides: TGCGCCAGCACGGTCCGACAGGGGGGGTCCGAGCAGTACTTC.

V gene TRBV29-1 combines with J gene TRBJ2-1; D is uncertain. CDR3 length equals 14 residues. CDR1 and CDR2 (germline): SQVTM, ANQGSEA. Between the trimmed V and J ends, which lost 5 bases and 4 bases, there was a span of 15 bases. CDR3 protein: CSVKPRAVYNEQFF. CDR3 in DNA: TGCAGCGTTAAACCCCGTGCGGTTTACAATGAGCAGTTCTTC.

The V and J genes are TRBV5-1 and TRBJ1-1; unclear D gene. Germline V gene data show CDR1 as SGHRS and CDR2 as YFSETQ. Deletions cut 5 bases from V and 1 base from J, with 15 bases between. The CDR3 is made up of 15 amino acids. The CDR3 DNA reads TGCGCCAGCAGTTTAATAGGACGGACGAACACTGAAGCTTTCTTT. Protein sequence: CASSLIGRTNTEAFF. Complete variable domain (other parts from reference TRBV5-1 and TRBJ1-1): KAGVTQTPRYLIKTRGQQVTLSCSPISGHRSVSWYQQTPGQGLQFLFEYFSETQRNKGNFPGRFSGRQFSNSRSEMNVSTLELGDSALYLCASSLIGRTNTEAFFGQGTRLTVV.

With respect to this clonotype: This may come from a read error, since a much larger clone is one base off. The chain couples TRBV20-1 to TRBJ2-3, with TRBD2 matching 11 bases. Per the germline V gene, CDR1 is DFQATT and CDR2 is SNEGSKA (reference sequence). This CDR3 has 15 residues. The CDR3 sequence is CSARGLAEATDTQYF. The CDR3 DNA sequence: TGCAGCGCTAGGGGACTAGCGGAAGCCACAGATACGCAGTATTTT.

J is TRBJ1-1 and V is TRBV5-1; no definite D call. With 4 bases removed from V and 1 base from J, the gap between germline ends came to 17 bases. The CDR3 has 16 amino acids. CDR1 and CDR2 from the germline V gene are SGHRS and YFSETQ. For the CDR3, the DNA is TGCGCCAGCAGCGGTGGTACGCGGGTTCCGAACACTGAAGCTTTCTTT. It yields the protein CASSGGTRVPNTEAFF.